This T cell receptor beta chain was sequenced during a study of shared clonotypes between healthy human individuals. Study outcomes and limitations: Naive subsets generally had larger estimated richness than memory subsets. The researchers took only blood, and tissue repertoires probably look different.

A remark on this clone: The antigen is not known.

The CDR3 runs 13 residues. The V gene lost 5 bases and the J gene lost 5 bases, with 12 bases spanning the gap. The germline gives CDR1 SGHTA, CDR2 FQGTGA. The table came from immunoSEQ multiplex PCR; TCRdb's copy has only in-frame clones and leaves some out. Of some 1,100,000 clones listed, about 84% are singletons. The source of this sequence is a man aged 18 to 29 in good health. Some clones in this sample may be carry-over from other donors' samples. Input material: memory CD4+ T cells from PBMCs. Subset: CD45RA-negative fraction. The V call is TRBV7-3, the J call TRBJ2-5; D may be TRBD2 (5 bases). Here the CDR3 DNA reads TGTGCCAGCAGCGCCGGGGTCGTTGAGACCCAGTACTTC. This sequence encodes CASSAGVVETQYF.